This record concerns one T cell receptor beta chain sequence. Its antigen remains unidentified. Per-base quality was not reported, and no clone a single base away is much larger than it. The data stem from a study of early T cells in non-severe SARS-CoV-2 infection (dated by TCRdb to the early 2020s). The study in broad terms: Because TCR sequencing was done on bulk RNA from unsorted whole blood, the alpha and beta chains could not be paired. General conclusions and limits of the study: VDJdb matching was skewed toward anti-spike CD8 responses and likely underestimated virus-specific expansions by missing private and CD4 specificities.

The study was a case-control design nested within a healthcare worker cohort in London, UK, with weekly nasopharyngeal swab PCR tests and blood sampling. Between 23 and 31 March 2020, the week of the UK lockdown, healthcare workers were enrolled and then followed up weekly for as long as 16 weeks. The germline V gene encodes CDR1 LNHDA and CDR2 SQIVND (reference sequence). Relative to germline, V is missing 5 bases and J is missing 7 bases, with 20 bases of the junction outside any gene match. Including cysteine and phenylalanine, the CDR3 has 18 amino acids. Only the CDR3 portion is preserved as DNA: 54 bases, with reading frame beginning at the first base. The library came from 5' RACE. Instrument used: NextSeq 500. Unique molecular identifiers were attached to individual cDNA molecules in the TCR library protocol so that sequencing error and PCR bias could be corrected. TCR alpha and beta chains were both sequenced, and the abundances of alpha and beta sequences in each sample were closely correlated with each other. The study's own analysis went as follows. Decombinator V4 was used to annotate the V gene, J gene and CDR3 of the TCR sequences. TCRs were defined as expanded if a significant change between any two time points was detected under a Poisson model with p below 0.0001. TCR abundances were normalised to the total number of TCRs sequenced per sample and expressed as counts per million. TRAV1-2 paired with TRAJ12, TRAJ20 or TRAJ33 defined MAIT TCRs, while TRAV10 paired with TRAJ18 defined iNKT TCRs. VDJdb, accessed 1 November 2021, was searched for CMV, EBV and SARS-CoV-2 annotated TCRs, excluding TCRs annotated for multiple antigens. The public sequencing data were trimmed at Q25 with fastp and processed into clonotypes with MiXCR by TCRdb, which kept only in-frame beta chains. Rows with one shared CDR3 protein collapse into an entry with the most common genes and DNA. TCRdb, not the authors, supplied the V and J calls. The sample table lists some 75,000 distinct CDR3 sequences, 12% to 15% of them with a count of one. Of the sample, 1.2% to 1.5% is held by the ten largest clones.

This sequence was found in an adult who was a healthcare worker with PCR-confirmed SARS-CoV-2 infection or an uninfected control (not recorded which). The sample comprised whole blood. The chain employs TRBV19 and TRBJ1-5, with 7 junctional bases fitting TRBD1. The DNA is TGTGCCAGTAGTCCGGGGGACTTGACAGGGAGTATTGGACAGCCCCAGCATTTT. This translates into CASSPGDLTGSIGQPQHF.